The 16 T cell receptor beta chains listed next were all sequenced from one sample in a study of graft-versus-host responses after intestinal transplantation. Their cognate antigens are unknown. Generated by immunoSEQ multiplex PCR, the TCRdb table keeps only in-frame clones and is missing some. The sample has 45,000 to 60,000 clones, roughly 95% seen once; the top ten hold under 0.25%. The source material was unstimulated CD8+ T cells sorted from spleen or lymph node cells, sampled before transplant. The receptors were gathered from a human donor who was the organ donor for an intestinal transplant.

This clone showed up just once. The chain joins TRBV18 to TRBJ2-7; a weak D match, TRBD1 (5 bases). The germline V gene has CDR1 KGHSH and CDR2 LQKENI. The CDR3 runs to 14 residues. Trimming pared 3 bases from V and 2 bases from J, leaving 11 bases between. The CDR3 nucleotides are TGTGCCAGCTCACCCCCTGACAGCCCCTACGAGCAGTACTTC. Its protein is CASSPPDSPYEQYF.

This clone appeared once. The chain couples TRBV5-6 to TRBJ1-1, with TRBD1 matching 7 bases. Germline CDR1 and CDR2: SGHDT and YYEEEE. The CDR3 length is 13 residues. V shed 4 bases, J shed 4 bases, and the junction held 4 bases outside the gene matches. In DNA, the CDR3 is TGTGCCAGCAGCCGACAGGGTTTCACTGAAGCTTTCTTT. This sequence encodes CASSRQGFTEAFF. Variable domain in full (rest from reference TRBV5-6 and TRBJ1-1): DAGVTQSPTHLIKTRGQQVTLRCSPKSGHDTVSWYQQALGQGPQFIFQYYEEEERQRGNFPDRFSGHQFPNYSSELNVNALLLGDSALYLCASSRQGFTEAFFGQGTRLTVV.

The chain employs TRBV7-8 and TRBJ1-1, with a possible D match to TRBD1 (5 bases). The CDR3 is 15 amino acids. V dropped 2 bases and J dropped 0 bases, with 10 bases sitting between them. The germline CDR1 and CDR2 sequences are SGHVS and FQNEAQ. The DNA for the CDR3 is TGTGCCAGCAGCTTATTTCGGGGGATGAACACTGAAGCTTTCTTT. It translates to CASSLFRGMNTEAFF.

CDR3 sequence: CASSYGTGNTDTQYF. CDR3 coding DNA: TGTGCCAGCAGTTATGGGACAGGTAACACAGATACGCAGTATTTT. V and J are TRBV28 and TRBJ2-3; 8 bases fit TRBD1. With 4 bases clipped from V and 2 bases from J, the junction kept 5 bases outside the gene matches. Germline V gives CDR1 MDHEN, CDR2 SYDVKM. The CDR3 extends over 15 amino acids.

This clone occurred once. The rearrangement uses TRBV2 and TRBJ1-2; D is perhaps TRBD1 (6 bases). The CDR3 runs 14 residues. Germline CDR1 is SNHLY and CDR2 is FYNNEI. Trimming stripped 8 bases from V and 3 bases from J, with 16 bases between. CDR3 region: CASLGHEVDYGYTF. Written as DNA, the CDR3 is TGTGCCAGCCTGGGACATGAAGTCGACTATGGCTACACCTTC.

The chain combines TRBV5-4 with TRBJ2-1, with 8 bases aligning to TRBD1. The germline V gene has CDR1 SGHNT and CDR2 YYREEE (reference sequence). The V segment lost 0 bases and the J segment 4 bases; nucleotides outside the gene matches: 3. There are 15 residues in the CDR3. CDR3 coding DNA: TGTGCCAGCAGCTTGGGGACAGGGCTATACAATGAGCAGTTCTTC. Protein product: CASSLGTGLYNEQFF.

The chain joins TRBV4-1 to TRBJ1-4; D is ambiguous. The V end lost 1 base, the J end lost 0 bases, and 12 bases lay between the germline ends. This CDR3 comprises 17 residues. The germline V gene has CDR1 MGHRA and CDR2 YSYEKL. In DNA, the CDR3 is TGCGCCAGCAGCCAAGGATTTGGCCCTGCAACTAATGAAAAACTGTTTTTT. Protein: CASSQGFGPATNEKLFF.

J is TRBJ2-1 and V is TRBV9; 7 nucleotides line up with TRBD1. The germline V gene has CDR1 SGDLS and CDR2 YYNGEE. The CDR3 extends over 13 amino acids. Trimming removed 3 bases from V and 4 bases from J; junction bases left unmatched: 1. CDR3 DNA sequence: TGTGCCAGCAGCGGGGGACAGTACAATGAGCAGTTCTTC. Protein: CASSGGQYNEQFF.

The chain couples TRBV28 to TRBJ2-1; the D is unclear. Germline lookup yields CDR1 MDHEN and CDR2 SYDVKM. The CDR3 extends over 12 amino acids. V gave up 1 base and J gave up 6 bases, with 4 bases separating them. Written as DNA, the CDR3 is TGTGCCAGCAGTTTATTTCGCAATGAGCAGTTCTTC. Its protein product is CASSLFRNEQFF.

The chain combines TRBV5-5 with TRBJ1-5, with 9 bases that match TRBD1. Unmatched junction bases numbered 5, after V lost 1 base and J lost 3 bases. Germline V gene data show CDR1 as SGHKS and CDR2 as YYEKEE (reference sequence). CDR3 length equals 16 residues. CDR3 nucleotides: TGTGCCAGCAGCTTGACGACAGGGGGGCCCAATCAGCCCCAGCATTTT. Translated: CASSLTTGGPNQPQHF.

The V call is TRBV29-1, the J call TRBJ2-1; D possibly corresponds to TRBD2 (6 bases). This CDR3 is built from 15 residues. V dropped 2 bases and J dropped 7 bases, with 18 bases sitting between them. From germline, CDR1 is SQVTM and CDR2 ANQGSEA. This CDR3 reads CSVELRGLPGNEQFF. The CDR3 bases are TGCAGCGTTGAACTGCGGGGCCTCCCGGGGAATGAGCAGTTCTTC.

This sequence joins TRBV7-3 and TRBJ2-2, with 10 bases fitting TRBD2. V dropped 4 bases and J dropped 6; count of bases not matched to a gene: 8. The CDR3 totals 16 residues. Per germline, CDR1 SGHTA and CDR2 FQGTGA. CDR3 in DNA: TGTGCCAGCAGCTCGATACCGGGACTAGCGCCCGGGGAGCTGTTTTTT. It translates to CASSSIPGLAPGELFF.

V is TRBV14 and J is TRBJ1-1; D gene uncertain. V was shortened by 0 bases and J by 0 bases, with 5 bases between the two germline ends. This CDR3 region has 14 residues. Germline values: CDR1 SGHDN, CDR2 FVKESK. CDR3 coding DNA: TGTGCCAGCAGCCAAGATGGCTTGAACACTGAAGCTTTCTTT. This encodes CASSQDGLNTEAFF.

CDR3 region: CATTTGGKTEAFF. CDR3 bases: TGTGCCACCACTACAGGGGGTAAGACTGAAGCTTTCTTT. J is TRBJ1-1 and V is TRBV2, with TRBD1 matching over 8 bases. The V gene end was trimmed by 10 bases and the J gene end by 5 bases; junction bases not matched to a gene: 9. Per the germline V gene, CDR1 is SNHLY and CDR2 is FYNNEI. There are 13 residues in the CDR3.

The CDR3 sequence is CAWSPGQGYEQYF. The CDR3 region has the DNA TGTGCCTGGAGCCCGGGACAGGGATACGAGCAGTACTTC. The chain is built from TRBV30 and TRBJ2-7; TRBD1 agrees at 9 bases. V dropped 3 bases and J dropped 4; count of bases not matched to a gene: 4. Germline V gene data show CDR1 as GTSNPN and CDR2 as SVGIG (reference sequence). The CDR3 loop spans 13 amino acids.

The genes are TRBV7-9 and TRBJ1-2; 7 bases are shared with TRBD1. Germline CDR1 SEHNR, CDR2 FQNEAQ (reference sequence). V was pared by 2 bases and J by 7 bases, with 10 bases of the junction left unmatched. The CDR3 covers 15 residues. For the CDR3, the DNA is TGTGCCAGCAGCTTACAAAAGACAGGGTTCGTTGGCTACACCTTC. It yields the protein CASSLQKTGFVGYTF.